This entry features one TCR beta chain sequence. The germline CDR1 and CDR2 sequences are GTSNPN and SVGIG (reference sequence). This CDR3 has 14 amino acids. Trimming pared 2 bases from V and 0 bases from J, leaving 7 bases between. The sample is drawn from a study of shared clonotypes between healthy human individuals. This table comes from immunoSEQ multiplex PCR, and its TCRdb copy is limited to in-frame clones, with some not included. The sample has roughly 2 million clones, approximately 95% seen once. The clonotype comes from a man aged 18 to 29 in good health. What was sequenced was naive CD4+ T cells sorted from blood. The sample's subset: CD45RA+ positively selected. This chain connects TRBV30 to TRBJ1-4, with D unclear. CDR3 loop: CAWSRRSTNEKLFF. Written as DNA, the CDR3 is TGTGCCTGGAGTCGTAGATCAACTAATGAAAAACTGTTTTTT.